This passage covers 2 T cell receptor beta chains from one sample sequenced in a study of CXCR3-negative and CXCR3-positive naive CD8 T cells. Preparation of TRB cDNA libraries relied on 5' RACE carrying UMI labels. One entry per CDR3 protein, without DNA, is what TCRdb gives after re-calling the 5' RACE reads. The sample totals 100,000 to 150,000 distinct CDR3 sequences. The source material was naive CXCR3- CD8+ T cells from blood. This sample's subset: CD45RO-CCR7+CD27+CD95- naive CD8+ T cells lacking CXCR3 (TNR3-). Every receptor here comes from a human donor in good health. Some clones in this sample may be carry-over from other donors' samples.

The chain combines TRBV7-6 with TRBJ2-5; with no DNA, the TCRdb D assignment of TRBD2 cannot be verified. The CDR3 contains 16 residues. Germline V gene sequence: CDR1 SGHVS, CDR2 FNYEAQ. CDR3 loop: CASSSGLAGEGETQYF.

CDR3 amino acids: CASSLGLGVFDEQFF. The rearrangement links TRBV7-2 to TRBJ2-1. From germline, CDR1 is SGHTA and CDR2 FQGNSA. This CDR3 comprises 15 residues.